This T cell receptor (beta chain) emerged from a study of blood T cell repertoires in COVID-19. The CDR3 is made up of 14 amino acids. CDR1 and CDR2 (germline): SGHRS, YFSETQ. Trimming removed 4 bases from V and 5 bases from J, with 15 bases in between. Sequencing was performed with immunoSEQ multiplex PCR; in TCRdb, only in-frame clones are kept and a portion is missing. The sample has around 300,000 clones, roughly 90% seen once. In terms of age and location, participants ranged from roughly 18 to 100 years and lived in about 25 US areas. Cohort placement rested on clinical history that participants reported themselves.

Source material: PBMCs or T cells enriched from blood (not recorded which). The chain is built from TRBV5-1 and TRBJ2-5, with TRBD2 as a possible D gene (5 bases). The receptor was derived from a young woman who had recovered from COVID-19. The CDR3 DNA reads TGCGCCAGCAGCCCGCCGGGATTAGGGGAGACCCAGTACTTC. Protein product: CASSPPGLGETQYF. Full variable domain (missing parts from reference TRBV5-1 and TRBJ2-5): KAGVTQTPRYLIKTRGQQVTLSCSPISGHRSVSWYQQTPGQGLQFLFEYFSETQRNKGNFPGRFSGRQFSNSRSEMNVSTLELGDSALYLCASSPPGLGETQYFGPGTRLLVL.